This TCR beta chain was recovered during a study of post-analysis software for immune sequencing data. On this clonotype: The target antigen is unknown.

V shed 6 bases and J shed 1 base, with 15 bases lying between them. This CDR3 region has 15 residues. The germline V gene encodes CDR1 SGHTA and CDR2 FQGNSA. Prepared libraries of TCR beta cDNA carried unique molecular identifiers. One entry per CDR3 protein results from TCRdb running MiXCR on the PCR reads. The sample comprises about 500,000 distinct CDR3 sequences, over 35% of which are singletons, and over 10% rests with the top ten. Study-level findings and limits: The five TRBV segments detected at higher frequency in patients than in controls included TRBV5-6, TRBV5-1 and TRBV20-1.

The chain recombines TRBV7-2 with TRBJ1-1; D is perhaps TRBD1 (5 bases). The TCR originated in a girl aged 10 to 17 with multiple sclerosis. Sequencing was carried out using blood. As DNA, the CDR3 is TGTGCCAGCAGAACCGGGGGGACTTCGAACACTGAAGCTTTCTTT. It specifies CASRTGGTSNTEAFF.